This T cell receptor (beta chain) was captured by sequencing in a study of blood T cell repertoires in COVID-19. This clone has only one observation. V was pared by 4 bases and J by 10 bases, with 10 bases between. From germline, CDR1 is KGHDR and CDR2 SFDVKD. The CDR3 covers 12 residues. TCRdb keeps only in-frame clones here, not all; method: immunoSEQ multiplex PCR. The sample records about 150,000 clones, 91% being singletons. Sequencing was carried out using peripheral blood. This sequence joins TRBV24-1 and TRBJ2-1; D not resolved. The receptor was derived from a man aged 50 to 60 with acute or convalescent COVID-19. Written as DNA, the CDR3 is TGTGCCACCAGTGACGCCCTTCTAGAGCAGTTCTTC. Translating it yields CATSDALLEQFF.